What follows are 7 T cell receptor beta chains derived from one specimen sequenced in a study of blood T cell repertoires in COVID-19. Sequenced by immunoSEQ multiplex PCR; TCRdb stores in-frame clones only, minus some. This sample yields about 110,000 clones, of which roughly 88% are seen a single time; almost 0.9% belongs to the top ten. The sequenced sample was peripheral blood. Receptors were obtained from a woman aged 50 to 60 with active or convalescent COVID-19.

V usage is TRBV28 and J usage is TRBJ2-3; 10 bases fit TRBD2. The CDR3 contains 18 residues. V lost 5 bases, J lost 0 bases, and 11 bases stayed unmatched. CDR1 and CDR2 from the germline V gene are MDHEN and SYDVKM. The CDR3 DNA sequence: TGTGCCAGCAGTCCCCCAAATGGACTAGCGGAGAGCACAGATACGCAGTATTTT. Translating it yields CASSPPNGLAESTDTQYF.

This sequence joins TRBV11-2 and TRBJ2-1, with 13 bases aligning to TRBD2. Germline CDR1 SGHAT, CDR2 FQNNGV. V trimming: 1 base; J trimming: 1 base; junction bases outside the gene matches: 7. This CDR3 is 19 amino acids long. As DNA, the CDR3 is TGTGCCAGCAGCTTAGTAGGGACTAGCGGGATTCTGTCCTACAATGAGCAGTTCTTC. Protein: CASSLVGTSGILSYNEQFF.

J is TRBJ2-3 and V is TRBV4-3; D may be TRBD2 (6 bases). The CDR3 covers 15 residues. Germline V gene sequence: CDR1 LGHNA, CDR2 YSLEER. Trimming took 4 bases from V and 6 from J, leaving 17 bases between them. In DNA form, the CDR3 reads TGCGCCAGCAGCCCCAGACTAGACCCGACGGATACGCAGTATTTT. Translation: CASSPRLDPTDTQYF.

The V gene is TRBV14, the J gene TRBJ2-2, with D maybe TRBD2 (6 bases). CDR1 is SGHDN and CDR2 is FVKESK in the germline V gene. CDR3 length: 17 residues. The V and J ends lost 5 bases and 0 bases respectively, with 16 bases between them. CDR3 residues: CASSYVPGAANTGELFF. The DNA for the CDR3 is TGTGCCAGCAGCTATGTTCCGGGAGCCGCGAACACCGGGGAGCTGTTTTTT.

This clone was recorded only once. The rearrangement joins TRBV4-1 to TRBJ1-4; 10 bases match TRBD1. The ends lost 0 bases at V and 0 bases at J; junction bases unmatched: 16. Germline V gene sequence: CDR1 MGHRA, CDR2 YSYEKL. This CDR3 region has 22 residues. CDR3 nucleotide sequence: TGCGCCAGCAGCCAAGATTCACCCTTGGGGGACAGGGGTATTGCAACTAATGAAAAACTGTTTTTT. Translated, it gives CASSQDSPLGDRGIATNEKLFF.

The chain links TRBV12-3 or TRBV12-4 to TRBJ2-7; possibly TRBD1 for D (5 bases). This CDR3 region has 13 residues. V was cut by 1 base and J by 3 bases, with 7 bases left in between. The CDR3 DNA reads TGTGCCAGCAGTTTAGGGACAAGCTACGAGCAGTACTTC. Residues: CASSLGTSYEQYF.

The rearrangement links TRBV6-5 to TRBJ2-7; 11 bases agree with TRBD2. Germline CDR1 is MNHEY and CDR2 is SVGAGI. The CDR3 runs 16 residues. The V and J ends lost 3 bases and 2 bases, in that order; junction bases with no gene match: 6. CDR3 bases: TGTGCCAGCAGTTATACCGGGACTAGCGGTACCTACGAGCAGTACTTC. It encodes CASSYTGTSGTYEQYF.